This T cell receptor (beta chain) comes out of a study of cytomegalovirus exposure and HLA in healthy donors. Overall study context: Out of about 190 million T cells, an earlier analysis found some 120 million unique TCR beta sequences in total.

The CDR3 length is 17 residues. After removal of 3 bases from V and 2 bases from J, the junction contained 10 bases not matched to a gene. The V gene's germline CDR1 is KGHSH and CDR2 LQKENI. Study-level results: Most of the TCR beta V segments (in an earlier analysis) were productive either about 90% or about 30% of the time. Researchers had no immune exposure information except CMV serostatus available.

The study ran its PCR with 60 Vbeta and 13 Jbeta primers. The table came from immunoSEQ multiplex PCR; TCRdb's copy has only in-frame clones and leaves some out. The sample consists of 200,000 to 250,000 clones, about 77% of them appearing once. Turning to this clone: Its antigen is as yet unknown.

This receptor was taken from a woman in her thirties in good health and CMV-seronegative. The sample consisted of PBMCs. The chain joins TRBV18 to TRBJ1-2, with 9 bases fitting TRBD1. This chain's CDR3 is CASSPNSPGTGNYGYTF. For the CDR3, the DNA is TGTGCCAGCTCACCCAACAGTCCCGGGACAGGGAACTATGGCTACACCTTC.